These 29 T cell receptor beta chains were all obtained from the same sample, sequenced in a study of blood T cell repertoires in COVID-19. This table comes from immunoSEQ multiplex PCR, and its TCRdb copy is limited to in-frame clones, with some not included. The table lists over 200,000 clones, around 80% of them singletons. Material for sequencing was PBMCs or T cells enriched from blood (not recorded which). The source is a man in his 60s who had recovered from COVID-19.

The J gene is TRBJ2-3, the V gene TRBV30, with a possible D match to TRBD2 (5 bases). V shed 0 bases and J shed 0 bases, with 13 bases lying between them. This CDR3 contains 16 residues. The germline V gene encodes CDR1 GTSNPN and CDR2 SVGIG (reference sequence). CDR3 DNA: TGTGCCTGGAGTGTACTTGGAGGCACTAGCACAGATACGCAGTATTTT. Translation gives CAWSVLGGTSTDTQYF.

This clone was observed a few times. The chain is built from TRBV30 and TRBJ1-1, with 10 bases lining up with TRBD1. CDR1 GTSNPN and CDR2 SVGIG come from the germline V gene (reference sequence). Trimming at V came to 0 bases and at J to 7 bases, leaving 8 bases not matched to a gene. The CDR3 has 15 amino acids. CDR3 amino acids: CAWSVTTGGRGEAFF. The CDR3 bases are TGTGCCTGGAGTGTAACGACAGGGGGCAGGGGTGAAGCTTTCTTT.

The gene calls are TRBV9 and TRBJ2-7; 8 bases line up with TRBD1. Germline CDR1 and CDR2: SGDLS and YYNGEE. V lost 0 bases to trimming and J lost 2 bases; unmatched junction nucleotides: 7. The CDR3 consists of 16 residues. The CDR3 DNA sequence: TGTGCCAGCAGCGTAGCGGCAGGGGGCATTCCCTACGAGCAGTACTTC. Translated: CASSVAAGGIPYEQYF.

V gene TRBV5-1 combines with J gene TRBJ2-3, with 7 nucleotides matching TRBD1. Germline CDR1 SGHRS, CDR2 YFSETQ. This CDR3 region has 17 residues. The ends lost 0 bases at V and 0 bases at J; junction bases unmatched: 7. Here the CDR3 reads CASSLGVQGTSTDTQYF. The CDR3 bases are TGCGCCAGCAGCTTGGGGGTACAGGGGACGAGCACAGATACGCAGTATTTT.

This clone has only a few counts. This chain connects TRBV11-2 to TRBJ1-4; D is perhaps TRBD1 (5 bases). V gave up 5 bases and J gave up 8 bases, with 6 bases separating them. In germline, CDR1 is SGHAT, CDR2 FQNNGV. This CDR3 spans 11 amino acids. The CDR3 DNA follows: TGTGCCAGCAGCGGGGGGGAAAAACTGTTTTTT. Translating gives CASSGGEKLFF.

This clone was observed a single time. Sequence at one end of the junction differs from germline and may be a read error. The genes are TRBV6-5 and TRBJ2-7; tentative D call: TRBD1 (6 bases). Germline-derived CDR1 and CDR2 are MNHEY and SVGAGI. The CDR3 sequence is 11 residues long. CDR3 sequence reads: CASRTSGTSHF. CDR3 in DNA: TGTGCCAGCAGGACGTCCGGGACATCACACTTC.

DNA for the CDR3: TGTGCCACCAGCTCTCGGGGGGGGATCGGGGAGCTGTTTTTT. As protein: CATSSRGGIGELFF. This chain connects TRBV24-1 to TRBJ2-2; TRBD2 aligns across 8 bases. Germline values: CDR1 KGHDR, CDR2 SFDVKD. The CDR3 spans 14 residues. The junction had 7 bases not matched to a gene; V was cut back by 7 bases and J by 7 bases.

The chain couples TRBV5-6 to TRBJ2-6, with 8 bases identical to TRBD1. This CDR3 spans 18 amino acids. Germline V gives CDR1 SGHDT, CDR2 YYEEEE. V lost 0 bases and J lost 0; bases outside the gene matches: 5. The CDR3 nucleotides read TGTGCCAGCAGCTTGGAACGGGACAGGCCCTCTGGGGCCAACGTCCTGACTTTC. This gives the protein CASSLERDRPSGANVLTF.

V gene TRBV19 combines with J gene TRBJ1-2; D possibly corresponds to TRBD1 (6 bases). Germline values: CDR1 LNHDA, CDR2 SQIVND (reference sequence). The V and J ends lost 0 bases and 4 bases respectively, with 18 bases between them. The CDR3 length is 17 residues. CDR3 loop: CASSIDRGDRTIYGYTF. The CDR3, as DNA: TGTGCCAGTAGTATAGATCGAGGAGACAGGACAATCTATGGCTACACCTTC.

V is TRBV12-5 and J is TRBJ2-1, with 8 nucleotides matching TRBD1. Germline loops: CDR1 LGHNT, CDR2 FRNRAP. CDR3 size: 18 residues. V shed 0 bases and J 7 bases; nucleotides not matched to a gene: 14. DNA for the CDR3: TGTGCTAGTGGTTTGGTATTCTTGGGTCAGGGGGCGGGTAATGAGCAGTTCTTC. This sequence encodes CASGLVFLGQGAGNEQFF.

The CDR3 DNA is TGTGCCAGCAGCTTAGCGGTAGGACTAGCGGGACACAAGGGTGGTGAGCAGTTCTTC. This encodes CASSLAVGLAGHKGGEQFF. This chain joins TRBV7-8 and TRBJ2-1; TRBD2 agrees at 12 bases. The germline gives CDR1 SGHVS, CDR2 FQNEAQ. V lost 0 bases, J lost 9 bases, and 15 bases stayed unmatched. The CDR3 runs 19 residues. Using reference TRBV7-8 and TRBJ2-1 for the parts outside the CDR3, the full variable domain is GAGVSQSPRYKVAKRGQDVALRCDPISGHVSLFWYQQALGQGPEFLTYFQNEAQLDKSGLPSDRFFAERPEGSVSTLKIQRTQQEDSAVYLCASSLAVGLAGHKGGEQFFGPGTRLTVL.

The chain has TRBV24-1 and TRBJ2-7; maybe TRBD2 (6 bases). This CDR3 region has 15 residues. Germline V gene lookup returns CDR1 KGHDR and CDR2 SFDVKD. V gave up 0 bases and J gave up 5 bases, with 13 bases separating them. This chain's CDR3 is CATSDLWGDVHEQYF. DNA for the CDR3: TGTGCCACCAGTGATTTGTGGGGGGACGTCCACGAGCAGTACTTC.

J is TRBJ1-2 and V is TRBV3-1 (or the pseudogene TRBV3-2); no clear D gene. This CDR3 is 14 amino acids long. Trimming left V 0 bases short and J 7 bases short, with 12 bases between. The germline CDR1 and CDR2 sequences are LGHDT and YNNKEL (reference sequence). In DNA form, the CDR3 reads TGTGCCAGCAGCCAAGAGGGAAAGCGGTTTGGCTACACCTTC. Protein product: CASSQEGKRFGYTF.

This clone was recorded a few times. J is TRBJ1-4 and V is TRBV5-1, with 7 bases that match TRBD1. J lost 0 bases, V lost 2 bases, and 4 bases had no gene match. The CDR3 loop spans 16 amino acids. Germline CDR1 SGHRS, CDR2 YFSETQ. The CDR3 is CASSLSGGTTNEKLFF. The CDR3 DNA follows: TGCGCCAGCAGCTTATCAGGGGGGACAACTAATGAAAAACTGTTTTTT.

The chain couples TRBV11-2 to TRBJ2-7, with 7 bases identical to TRBD1. Trimming cost V 0 bases and J 1 base; bases outside gene matches: 3. This CDR3 region has 15 residues. Looked up from germline, CDR1 is SGHAT and CDR2 is FQNNGV. CDR3 coding DNA: TGTGCCAGCAGCTTAGAGGGACAGAGGTCCTACGAGCAGTACTTC. Encoded protein: CASSLEGQRSYEQYF.

The chain combines TRBV3-1 (or the pseudogene TRBV3-2) with TRBJ1-6; TRBD1 might be the D (6 bases). Trimming cost V 1 base and J 6 bases, with 13 bases left between them. The CDR3 sequence is 16 residues long. The germline gives CDR1 LGHDT, CDR2 YNNKEL (reference sequence). DNA for the CDR3: TGTGCCAGCAGCCAAGTGGCGGGGGCAGGTAATTCACCCCTCCACTTT. Translating it yields CASSQVAGAGNSPLHF.

This clone was counted only a few times. The chain joins TRBV10-1 to TRBJ2-3; 10 nucleotides agree with TRBD2. In germline, CDR1 is WNHNN, CDR2 SYGVQD (reference sequence). With 3 bases clipped from V and 3 bases from J, the junction kept 3 bases outside the gene matches. This CDR3 has 15 residues. The CDR3 sequence: CASSDEAGGTDTQYF. In DNA, the CDR3 is TGCGCCAGCAGTGACGAAGCGGGGGGGACAGATACGCAGTATTTT.

Only one count was recorded for this clone. V usage is TRBV7-8 and J usage is TRBJ1-4, with 7 positions matching TRBD1. The V gene's germline CDR1 is SGHVS and CDR2 FQNEAQ. CDR3 size: 15 residues. The V segment lost 5 bases and the J segment 4 bases; nucleotides outside the gene matches: 7. The chain's CDR3 is CASSPRTGRNEKLFF. CDR3 nucleotide sequence: TGTGCCAGCAGCCCCAGGACAGGCCGTAATGAAAAACTGTTTTTT.

The chain employs TRBV4-2 and TRBJ1-1, with D perhaps matching TRBD1 (5 bases). This CDR3 comprises 15 residues. Trimming took 0 bases from V and 2 from J, leaving 10 bases between them. Germline V lookup: CDR1 LGHNA, CDR2 YNFKEQ. The CDR3: CASSQDRGINTEAFF. The CDR3 nucleotides are TGTGCCAGCAGCCAAGATCGGGGGATAAACACTGAAGCTTTCTTT.

This clone was seen only once. The genes are TRBV18 and TRBJ1-3; possible D gene TRBD1, 5 bases. V was pared by 1 base and J by 1 base, with 8 bases between. The CDR3 is 15 residues long. The germline gives CDR1 KGHSH, CDR2 LQKENI. For the CDR3, the DNA is TGTGCCAGCTCACCACAGGGGTTATCTGGAAACACCATATATTTT. Protein product: CASSPQGLSGNTIYF.

V and J are TRBV4-3 and TRBJ2-7; 9 positions agree with TRBD2. Germline CDR1 LGHNA, CDR2 YSLEER. V dropped 1 base and J dropped 2; count of bases not matched to a gene: 6. The CDR3 consists of 16 residues. The CDR3 loop is CASSQVPLAGAYEQYF. CDR3 sequence (DNA): TGCGCCAGCAGCCAAGTCCCTTTAGCGGGGGCCTACGAGCAGTACTTC.

This rearrangement joins TRBV7-2 to TRBJ2-1; D perhaps matches TRBD1 (6 bases). This CDR3 has 16 amino acids. Germline V gene data show CDR1 as SGHTA and CDR2 as FQGNSA. Trimming took off 5 bases at V and 4 bases at J, with 18 bases between the two ends. The CDR3 bases are TGTGCCAGCAGCACGCGGACAGTACCCCCGTACAATGAGCAGTTCTTC. Its translation is CASSTRTVPPYNEQFF.

The V call is TRBV7-9, the J call TRBJ1-2; D gene unclear. Germline CDR1 SEHNR, CDR2 FQNEAQ (reference sequence). The CDR3 loop spans 15 amino acids. V was cut by 4 bases and J by 8 bases, with 20 bases left in between. DNA of the CDR3: TGTGCCAGCAGCTCGACCGGAGGGAAGGGCTACGGCTACACCTTC. Protein sequence: CASSSTGGKGYGYTF. Full variable domain (missing parts from reference TRBV7-9 and TRBJ1-2): DTGVSQNPRHKITKRGQNVTFRCDPISEHNRLYWYRQTLGQGPEFLTYFQNEAQLEKSRLLSDRFSAERPKGSFSTLEIQRTEQGDSAMYLCASSSTGGKGYGYTFGSGTRLTVV.

The rearrangement links TRBV29-1 to TRBJ1-3, with a tentative D call TRBD1 (5 bases). Germline V gene data show CDR1 as SQVTM and CDR2 as ANQGSEA. CDR3 length: 14 amino acids. The ends were cut back, 2 bases at V and 0 bases at J, with 8 bases in the middle. The CDR3: CSVETGLSGNTIYF. The CDR3 DNA reads as TGCAGCGTTGAAACAGGCCTCTCTGGAAACACCATATATTTT.

The J gene is TRBJ2-3, the V gene TRBV5-5; 7 nucleotides match TRBD1. There are 13 residues in the CDR3. V lost 2 bases and J lost 4; bases outside the gene matches: 1. Per germline, CDR1 SGHKS and CDR2 YYEKEE (reference sequence). This CDR3 is CASSLQGSDTQYF. In DNA, the CDR3 is TGTGCCAGCAGCTTACAGGGGTCAGATACGCAGTATTTT.

A single count supports this clone. This sequence joins TRBV27 and TRBJ2-2; D is uncertain. The CDR3 loop spans 12 amino acids. Trimming stripped 2 bases from V and 7 bases from J, with 5 bases between. Germline V lookup: CDR1 MNHEY, CDR2 SMNVEV (reference sequence). CDR3 amino acids: CASSLRFGELFF. Written as DNA, the CDR3 is TGTGCCAGCAGTTTACGGTTCGGGGAGCTGTTTTTT.

The chain uses TRBV13 and TRBJ2-7; D unclear. The germline V and J ends were trimmed by 5 bases and 3 bases, with 14 bases remaining between them. CDR1 and CDR2 (germline): PRHDT, FYEKMQ (reference sequence). The CDR3 runs to 14 residues. The CDR3: CASSPSQVLYEQYF. In nucleotides, the CDR3 is TGTGCCAGCAGCCCAAGTCAGGTACTCTACGAGCAGTACTTC. Together with reference TRBV13 and TRBJ2-7, the CDR3 gives the full variable domain: AAGVIQSPRHLIKEKRETATLKCYPIPRHDTVYWYQQGPGQDPQFLISFYEKMQSDKGSIPDRFSAQQFSDYHSELNMSSLELGDSALYFCASSPSQVLYEQYFGPGTRLTVT.

J is TRBJ2-1 and V is TRBV7-9, with TRBD2 identical over 8 bases. Looked up from germline, CDR1 is SEHNR and CDR2 is FQNEAQ (reference sequence). CDR3 length: 15 amino acids. Trimming took 2 bases from V and 6 from J; bases not matched to a gene: 6. CDR3 in DNA: TGTGCCAGCAGCTTAAGCCCCGGGAGGGCCAATGAGCAGTTCTTC. Its translation: CASSLSPGRANEQFF.

This clone occurred a few times. V usage is TRBV2 and J usage is TRBJ2-5, with TRBD2 identical over 7 bases. V was pared by 0 bases and J by 2 bases, with 3 bases of the junction left unmatched. From germline, CDR1 is SNHLY and CDR2 FYNNEI. There are 15 residues in the CDR3. CDR3 sequence (DNA): TGTGCCAGCAGTGAAGCGCGGGGGATTCAAGAGACCCAGTACTTC. Protein sequence: CASSEARGIQETQYF.